Shown below are 18 T cell receptor beta chains from a single sample sequenced in a study of PD-1 blockade in classical Hodgkin lymphoma. Each patient relapsed following autologous stem cell transplantation, and prior brentuximab vedotin exposure differed. The protocol was immunoSEQ multiplex PCR, while the TCRdb copy is restricted to in-frame clones and leaves out a portion. The repertoire holds some 100,000 clones, with about 89% as singletons. The source material was peripheral blood mononuclear cells (PBMCs), sampled before the second cycle of nivolumab. These receptors all come from a human donor with classical Hodgkin lymphoma.

CDR3 in amino acids: CASSLGFGNQPQHF. The CDR3 nucleotides read TGTGCCAGCAGCTTAGGTTTTGGGAATCAGCCCCAGCATTTT. The gene calls are TRBV7-2 and TRBJ1-5; D not certain. Germline V CDR1 and CDR2: SGHTA, FQGNSA. The CDR3 contains 14 residues. V lost 1 base and J lost 4, with 8 bases in between.

The CDR3 sequence: CSVQLRTEAFF. The CDR3 DNA follows: TGCAGCGTTCAATTGCGCACTGAAGCTTTCTTT. The V call is TRBV29-1, the J call TRBJ1-1, with unresolved D. The CDR3 has 11 residues. Per the germline V gene, CDR1 is SQVTM and CDR2 is ANQGSEA. V was shortened by 5 bases and J by 4 bases, with 8 bases between the two germline ends.

V and J are TRBV6-1 and TRBJ1-2; D is unresolved. The V gene lost 6 bases and the J gene lost 1 base, with 12 bases spanning the gap. The CDR3 spans 14 residues. The germline CDR1 and CDR2 sequences are MNHNS and SASEGT. The CDR3 loop is CASSGEGVNYGYTF. The CDR3 nucleotides are TGTGCCAGCAGCGGCGAGGGCGTTAACTATGGCTACACCTTC.

This clone was recorded only once. This chain uses TRBV28 with TRBJ1-5, with a possible D match to TRBD1 (6 bases). The CDR3 sequence is 17 residues long. Trimming left V 5 bases short and J 4 bases short, with 21 bases between. CDR1 and CDR2 from the germline V gene are MDHEN and SYDVKM. The CDR3 here is CASSTDLGAPVNQPQHF. CDR3 nucleotide sequence: TGTGCCAGCAGTACCGACCTGGGGGCGCCCGTTAATCAGCCCCAGCATTTT.

V and J are TRBV6-6 and TRBJ1-1; no reliable D call. The CDR3 consists of 13 residues. The V end lost 7 bases, the J end lost 4 bases, and 13 bases lay between the germline ends. Germline CDR1 and CDR2: MNHNY and SVGAGI (reference sequence). The CDR3 here is CASTPPGFTEAFF. CDR3 nucleotide sequence: TGTGCCAGCACCCCCCCGGGTTTCACTGAAGCTTTCTTT.

Here the CDR3 DNA reads TGTGCCAGCAGTTTCCCCCCCAGCGGGGGCGGTGAGCAGTTCTTC. Encoded protein: CASSFPPSGGGEQFF. The genes are TRBV27 and TRBJ2-1; 8 nucleotides line up with TRBD2. This CDR3 is built from 15 residues. V shed 3 bases and J 9 bases; nucleotides not matched to a gene: 10. The germline gives CDR1 MNHEY, CDR2 SMNVEV (reference sequence).

V and J are TRBV19 and TRBJ2-5; the D gene is possibly TRBD2 (5 bases). Trimming left V 4 bases short and J 5 bases short, with 14 bases between. The CDR3 has 14 amino acids. Germline assignment: CDR1 LNHDA and CDR2 SQIVND (reference sequence). CDR3 nucleotide sequence: TGTGCCAGTAGTACCCCGGGGAGCCTGGAGACCCAGTACTTC. Translating it yields CASSTPGSLETQYF.

V usage is TRBV2 and J usage is TRBJ1-2; 7 positions agree with TRBD1. The CDR3 extends over 13 amino acids. V shed 6 bases, J shed 2 bases, and the junction held 3 bases outside the gene matches. CDR1 SNHLY and CDR2 FYNNEI come from the germline V gene. The DNA for the CDR3 is TGTGCCAGCAGCCGGGGACAGAACTATGGCTACACCTTC. Translating it yields CASSRGQNYGYTF.

The chain carries TRBV6-6 and TRBJ2-5, with TRBD2 matching over 9 bases. The CDR3 contains 14 residues. Looked up from germline, CDR1 is MNHNY and CDR2 is SVGAGI (reference sequence). After removal of 3 bases from V and 4 bases from J, the junction contained 3 bases not matched to a gene. The CDR3 nucleotides are TGTGCCAGCAGTTATGGCGGGGGGGGAGAGACCCAGTACTTC. Protein sequence: CASSYGGGGETQYF.

The chain uses TRBV7-8 and TRBJ1-6; D gene unclear. V was trimmed by 2 bases and J by 7 bases, leaving 9 bases between them. CDR1 is SGHVS and CDR2 is FQNEAQ in the germline V gene. The CDR3 has 14 amino acids. The chain's CDR3 is CASSLQVTNSPLHF. The CDR3 DNA reads as TGTGCCAGCAGCTTACAGGTGACGAATTCACCCCTCCACTTT.

V is TRBV7-6 and J is TRBJ2-1; 7 nucleotides align to TRBD2. Germline-derived CDR1 and CDR2 are SGHVS and FNYEAQ. This CDR3 region has 17 residues. V dropped 1 base and J dropped 0; count of bases not matched to a gene: 6. CDR3 nucleotides: TGTGCCAGCAGCTTAGGCCTAGCGGCTTACTCCTACAATGAGCAGTTCTTC. Translation: CASSLGLAAYSYNEQFF.

The V call is TRBV28, the J call TRBJ2-7; D possibly uses TRBD1 or TRBD2 (5 bases each). Germline V gene lookup returns CDR1 MDHEN and CDR2 SYDVKM. This CDR3 is built from 12 residues. V was clipped by 10 bases and J by 0 bases, with 10 bases between them. The CDR3 spells CAIGTFSYEQYF. DNA for the CDR3: TGTGCCATCGGGACGTTCTCCTACGAGCAGTACTTC. Looking up the rest from reference TRBV28 and TRBJ2-7 gives the full variable domain: DVKVTQSSRYLVKRTGEKVFLECVQDMDHENMFWYRQDPGLGLRLIYFSYDVKMKEKGDIPEGYSVSREKKERFSLILESASTNQTSMYLCAIGTFSYEQYFGPGTRLTVT.

The chain links TRBV5-6 to TRBJ1-5; 8 bases align to TRBD1. Germline V gives CDR1 SGHDT, CDR2 YYEEEE. With V trimmed by 4 bases and J by 5 bases, 2 bases remained unmatched. CDR3 length: 13 residues. CDR3 DNA sequence: TGTGCCAGCAGCCGGACAGGGTATCAGCCCCAGCATTTT. Translated: CASSRTGYQPQHF.

V is TRBV6-5 and J is TRBJ2-7; tentatively, D is TRBD1 or TRBD2 (5 bases each). From germline, CDR1 is MNHEY and CDR2 SVGAGI. The CDR3 is 15 residues long. The ends were cut back, 2 bases at V and 0 bases at J, with 11 bases in the middle. CDR3 bases: TGTGCCAGCAGTTACGGGACGGGCATCTCCTACGAGCAGTACTTC. This translates into CASSYGTGISYEQYF.

The DNA for the CDR3 is TGTGCCAGCAGCAAAGTCGGAGACAGGGCCCCAGATACGCAGTATTTT. Residues: CASSKVGDRAPDTQYF. The V gene is TRBV21-1, the J gene TRBJ2-3; the table gives TRBD1 as D, unverified against the DNA. TRBV21-1 counts as a pseudogene. The CDR3 is made up of 16 amino acids.

V usage is TRBV7-9 and J usage is TRBJ1-5; 7 bases are shared with TRBD1. J gave up 13 bases and V 4 bases, and 19 bases lay outside the gene matches. CDR3 length: 16 residues. The germline CDR1 and CDR2 sequences are SEHNR and FQNEAQ (reference sequence). The CDR3 DNA is TGTGCCAGCAGCTCCGACACCGGGACAGCTTCGGACCCACAGCATTTT. Encoded protein: CASSSDTGTASDPQHF.

This clone was seen only once. The V call is TRBV9, the J call TRBJ2-5; 9 bases align to TRBD2. V gave up 7 bases and J gave up 2 bases; unmatched junction bases: 9. Germline CDR1 and CDR2: SGDLS and YYNGEE. CDR3 length equals 15 residues. CDR3 sequence: CASSSRLAGQETQYF. The CDR3 bases are TGTGCCAGCTCTTCTCGTCTAGCGGGGCAAGAGACCCAGTACTTC.

This clone is labeled medium-sized. V is TRBV7-3 and J is TRBJ1-2, with D possibly matching TRBD1 (6 bases). In germline, CDR1 is SGHTA, CDR2 FQGTGA. The CDR3 runs to 14 residues. V was cut by 4 bases and J by 2 bases, with 11 bases left in between. The CDR3 DNA reads as TGTGCCAGCAGCTCCCCAGGGGAAAACTATGGCTACACCTTC. Translation gives CASSSPGENYGYTF. Complete variable domain (other parts from reference TRBV7-3 and TRBJ1-2): GAGVSQTPSNKVTEKGKYVELRCDPISGHTALYWYRQSLGQGPEFLIYFQGTGAADDSGLPNDRFFAVRPEGSVSTLKIQRTERGDSAVYLCASSSPGENYGYTFGSGTRLTVV.